This TCR beta chain was recorded in a study of cytomegalovirus exposure and HLA in healthy donors. Per the germline V gene, CDR1 is MNHEY and CDR2 is SVGAGI. This CDR3 has 11 residues. V dropped 9 bases and J dropped 10 bases, with 15 bases sitting between them. Though probably carrying unrecorded immune exposures, donors were nominally healthy at sampling. Points on this clone: Antigen unknown.

PCR used 60 Vbeta primers and 13 Jbeta primers. Clones were read by immunoSEQ multiplex PCR, and TCRdb kept only the in-frame ones, dropping some. Of 95,000 to 150,000 clones listed, around 78% were seen once; the top ten hold 1.9%. Study findings and constraints: The HLA-A and HLA-B alleles of most subjects were reportedly predicted accurately from TCR beta sequences.

The clonotype comes from a man aged 50-60 years in good health and CMV-seronegative. This chain uses TRBV6-5 with TRBJ2-5; D remains ambiguous. The sequenced material came from PBMCs. This chain's CDR3 is CASTDGFIQYF. The CDR3 nucleotides read TGTGCCAGTACCGACGGGTTTATCCAGTACTTC.